The rows below give T cell receptor beta chains drawn from one sample of a study of blood T cell repertoires in COVID-19. This table comes from immunoSEQ multiplex PCR, and its TCRdb copy is limited to in-frame clones, with some not included. The data show about 220,000 clones, with roughly 84% seen just once and around 3.5% held by the top ten. Sequenced: peripheral blood. These receptor sequences come from a woman aged 80 or older with acute or convalescent COVID-19. The CDR3 runs from the conserved cysteine through the conserved F or W. The D gene is left open where the match is weak. Some rows mark clone size as missing; the rest say once, few, many or name a class of expanded clone.

TRBJ2-3	.	16	TRBV6-2/TRBV6-3	TRBD2	TGTGCCAGCAGTAAACTAGCGGGGGGCTACACAGATACGCAGTATTTT	CASSKLAGGYTDTQYF
TRBJ1-2	.	14	TRBV18	TRBD1	TGTGCCAGCTCACCGGGACAGAGCTTCTATGGCTACACCTTC	CASSPGQSFYGYTF
TRBJ1-1	.	13	TRBV28	.	TGTGCCAGCATTCTACAGGGAAAGAGTGAAGCTTTCTTT	CASILQGKSEAFF
TRBJ2-4	.	12	TRBV2	.	TGTGCCAGCAGTGAAGGTCGCGTCATTCAGTACTTC	CASSEGRVIQYF
TRBJ1-2	.	14	TRBV11-3	TRBD1	TGTGCCAGCAGGCCTGGACAGGGGACCTATGGCTACACCTTC	CASRPGQGTYGYTF
TRBJ1-5	once	14	TRBV3-1/TRBV3-2	TRBD1	TGTGCCAGCAGCCAAGACAGGGGGAATCAGCCCCAGCATTTT	CASSQDRGNQPQHF
TRBJ2-5	.	15	TRBV6-5	.	TGTGCCACCAGAGAGGGGGGGGGAGCCCAAGAGACCCAGTACTTC	CATREGGGAQETQYF
TRBJ1-5	.	13	TRBV27	TRBD1	TGTGCCAGCTCGGGACAGGGGCATCAGCCCCAGCATTTT	CASSGQGHQPQHF
TRBJ1-6	.	15	TRBV3-1/TRBV3-2	.	TGTGCCAGCAGCCTTGGGCAGCAAACTAATTCACCCCTCCACTTT	CASSLGQQTNSPLHF
TRBJ1-4	.	15	TRBV5-1	TRBD1	TGCGCCAGCAGCTTGATAGGGACAGTTAATGAAAAACTGTTTTTT	CASSLIGTVNEKLFF
TRBJ1-2	.	15	TRBV24-1	TRBD1	TGTGCCACCAGTGACCCGGGACAGGGGGATGGAGGCTACACCTTC	CATSDPGQGDGGYTF
TRBJ1-1	few	15	TRBV7-9	.	TGTGCCAGCAGCTTAGTTTCAGGGTTGAACACTGAAGCTTTCTTT	CASSLVSGLNTEAFF
TRBJ1-1	.	13	TRBV12-3/TRBV12-4	.	TGTGCCAGCAGTTTTGGCATGAACACTGAAGCTTTCTTT	CASSFGMNTEAFF